Here is one TCR beta chain with its context. The sample is drawn from a study of blood T cell repertoires in COVID-19. Data came from immunoSEQ multiplex PCR; TCRdb stores just in-frame clones and leaves some out. The repertoire holds tens of thousands of clones, with around nine tenths as singletons. J was trimmed by 2 bases and V by 0 bases; bases with no gene match: 6. The CDR3 is 17 amino acids. Germline V gene data show CDR1 as SGHRS and CDR2 as YFSETQ. This clonotype originated in a human donor with active COVID-19. The donor label of this sample is uncertain. The rearrangement uses TRBV5-1 and TRBJ2-7, with 12 positions matching TRBD1. Material: peripheral blood. The CDR3, as DNA: TGCGCCAGCAGCTTGGTCAGTGGGACAGGGGGCCCCTACGAGCAGTACTTC. It is translated as CASSLVSGTGGPYEQYF.